This T cell receptor (beta chain) came from a study of glioma-infiltrating T cells. From germline, CDR1 is MDHEN and CDR2 SYDVKM. The CDR3 consists of 13 residues. Trimming took 6 bases from V and 4 from J; bases not matched to a gene: 4. Amplification of TCR alpha and beta CDR3 regions from RNA used iRepertoire nested multiplex PCR. MiXCR, run by TCRdb on the multiplex PCR reads, gives a single entry per CDR3 protein. The table includes 300,000 to 400,000 distinct CDR3 sequences, around 38% detected once. The sample consisted of glioma tissue, nonneoplastic brain tissue, or PBMCs (not recorded which). The source is a human donor with low-grade glioma or glioblastoma, undergoing nonglioma brain surgery, or in good health (not recorded which). This chain links TRBV28 with TRBJ1-1, with 8 bases identical to TRBD1. CDR3 sequence: CASRVQGGTEAFF. The CDR3 DNA reads TGTGCCAGCAGAGTACAGGGGGGCACTGAAGCTTTCTTT.